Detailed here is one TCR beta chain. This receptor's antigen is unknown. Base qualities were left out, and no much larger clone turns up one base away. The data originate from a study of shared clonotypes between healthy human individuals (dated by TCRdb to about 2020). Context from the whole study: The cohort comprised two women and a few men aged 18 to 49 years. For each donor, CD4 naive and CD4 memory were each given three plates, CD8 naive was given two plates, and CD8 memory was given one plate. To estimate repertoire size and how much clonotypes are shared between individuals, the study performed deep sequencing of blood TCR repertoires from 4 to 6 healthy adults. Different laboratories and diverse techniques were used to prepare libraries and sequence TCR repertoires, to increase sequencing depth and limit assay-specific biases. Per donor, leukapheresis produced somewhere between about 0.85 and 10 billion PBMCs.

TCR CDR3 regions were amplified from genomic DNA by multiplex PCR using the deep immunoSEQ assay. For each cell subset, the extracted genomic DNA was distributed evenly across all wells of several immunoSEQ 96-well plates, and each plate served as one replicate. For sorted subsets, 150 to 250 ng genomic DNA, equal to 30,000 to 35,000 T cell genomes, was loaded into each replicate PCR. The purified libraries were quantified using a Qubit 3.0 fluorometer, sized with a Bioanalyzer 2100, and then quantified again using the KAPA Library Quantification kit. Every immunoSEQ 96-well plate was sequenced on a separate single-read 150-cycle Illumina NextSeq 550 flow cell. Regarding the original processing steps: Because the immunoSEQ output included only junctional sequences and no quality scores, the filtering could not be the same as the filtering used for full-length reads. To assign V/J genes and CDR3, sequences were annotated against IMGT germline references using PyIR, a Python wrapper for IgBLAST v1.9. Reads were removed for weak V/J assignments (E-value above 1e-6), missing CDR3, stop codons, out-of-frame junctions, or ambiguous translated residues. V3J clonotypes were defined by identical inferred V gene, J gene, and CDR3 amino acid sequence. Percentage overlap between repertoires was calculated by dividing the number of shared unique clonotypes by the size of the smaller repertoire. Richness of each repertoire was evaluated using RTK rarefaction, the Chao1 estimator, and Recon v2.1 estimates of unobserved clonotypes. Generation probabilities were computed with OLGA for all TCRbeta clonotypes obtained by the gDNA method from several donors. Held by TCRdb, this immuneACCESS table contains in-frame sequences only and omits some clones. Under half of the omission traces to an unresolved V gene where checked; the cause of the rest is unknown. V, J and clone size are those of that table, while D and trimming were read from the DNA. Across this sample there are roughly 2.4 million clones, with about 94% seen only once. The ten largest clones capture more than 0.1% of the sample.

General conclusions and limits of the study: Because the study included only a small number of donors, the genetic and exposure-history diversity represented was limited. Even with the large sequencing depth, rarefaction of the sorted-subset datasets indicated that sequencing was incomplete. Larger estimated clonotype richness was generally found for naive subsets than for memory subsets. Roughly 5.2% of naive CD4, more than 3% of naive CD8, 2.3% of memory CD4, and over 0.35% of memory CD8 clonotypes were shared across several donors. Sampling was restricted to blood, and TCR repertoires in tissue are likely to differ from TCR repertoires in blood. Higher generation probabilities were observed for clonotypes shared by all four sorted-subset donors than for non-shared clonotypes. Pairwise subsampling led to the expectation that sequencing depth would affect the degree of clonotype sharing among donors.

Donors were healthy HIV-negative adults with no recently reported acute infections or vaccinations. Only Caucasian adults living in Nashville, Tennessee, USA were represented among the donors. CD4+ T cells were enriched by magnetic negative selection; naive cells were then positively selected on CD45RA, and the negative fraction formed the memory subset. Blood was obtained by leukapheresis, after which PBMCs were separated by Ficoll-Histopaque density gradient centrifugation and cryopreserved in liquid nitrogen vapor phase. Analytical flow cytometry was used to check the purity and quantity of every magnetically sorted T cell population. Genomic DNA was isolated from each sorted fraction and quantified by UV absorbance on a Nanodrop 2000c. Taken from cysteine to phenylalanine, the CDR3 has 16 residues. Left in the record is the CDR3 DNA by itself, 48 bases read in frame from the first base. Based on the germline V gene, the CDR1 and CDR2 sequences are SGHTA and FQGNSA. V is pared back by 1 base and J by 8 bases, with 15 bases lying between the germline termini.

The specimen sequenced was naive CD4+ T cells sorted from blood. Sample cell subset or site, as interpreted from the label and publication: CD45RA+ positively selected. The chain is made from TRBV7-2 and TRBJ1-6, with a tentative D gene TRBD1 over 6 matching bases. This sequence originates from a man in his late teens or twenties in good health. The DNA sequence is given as TGTGCCAGCAGCTTAGAAACAGGGCGGGTGGATTCACCCCTCCACTTT. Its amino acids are CASSLETGRVDSPLHF.